The source of this TCR beta chain is a study of blood T cell repertoires in COVID-19. Turning to the study itself: In each case, the material was cDNA or gDNA derived from T cells, B-cell-depleted T cells, or PBMCs.

The protocol was immunoSEQ multiplex PCR, while the TCRdb copy is restricted to in-frame clones and leaves out a portion. This sample has approximately 250,000 clones, with about 79% found just once. The CDR3 sequence is 14 residues long. With 5 bases clipped from V and 5 bases from J, the junction kept 5 bases outside the gene matches. Germline loops: CDR1 MRHNA, CDR2 SNTAGT. The gene calls are TRBV6-4 and TRBJ2-2, with 7 nucleotides matching TRBD2. Sequencing was carried out using peripheral blood. The clonotype was recovered from a woman in her 40s who had recovered from COVID-19. CDR3 sequence reads: CASSILAATGELFF. The CDR3, as DNA: TGTGCCAGCAGTATTCTAGCGGCAACCGGGGAGCTGTTTTTT.